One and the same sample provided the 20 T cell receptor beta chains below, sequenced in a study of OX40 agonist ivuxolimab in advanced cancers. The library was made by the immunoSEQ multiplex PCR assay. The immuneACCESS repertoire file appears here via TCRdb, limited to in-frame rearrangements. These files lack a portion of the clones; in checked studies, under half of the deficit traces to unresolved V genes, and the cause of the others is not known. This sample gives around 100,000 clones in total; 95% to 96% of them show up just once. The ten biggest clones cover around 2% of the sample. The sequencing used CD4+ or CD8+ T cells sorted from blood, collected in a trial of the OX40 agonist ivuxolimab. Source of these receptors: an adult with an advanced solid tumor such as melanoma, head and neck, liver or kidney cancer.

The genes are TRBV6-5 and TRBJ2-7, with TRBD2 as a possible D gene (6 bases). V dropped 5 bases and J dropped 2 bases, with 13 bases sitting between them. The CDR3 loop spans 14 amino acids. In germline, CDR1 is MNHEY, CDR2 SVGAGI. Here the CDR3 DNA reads TGTGCCAGCAGTGATCCGGGACTGGCCTACGAGCAGTACTTC. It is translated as CASSDPGLAYEQYF.

CDR3 region: CASSLDQGATGELFF. The CDR3 nucleotides read TGTGCCAGCAGCTTAGACCAGGGGGCCACCGGGGAGCTGTTTTTT. V and J are TRBV7-2 and TRBJ2-2; 8 bases line up with TRBD1. The germline gives CDR1 SGHTA, CDR2 FQGNSA. The CDR3 runs 15 residues. V shed 1 base and J 4 bases; nucleotides not matched to a gene: 2. The whole variable domain, remainder taken from reference TRBV7-2 and TRBJ2-2, is GAGVSQSPSNKVTEKGKDVELRCDPISGHTALYWYRQSLGQGLEFLIYFQGNSAPDKSGLPSDRFSAERTGGSVSTLTIQRTQQEDSAVYLCASSLDQGATGELFFGEGSRLTVL.

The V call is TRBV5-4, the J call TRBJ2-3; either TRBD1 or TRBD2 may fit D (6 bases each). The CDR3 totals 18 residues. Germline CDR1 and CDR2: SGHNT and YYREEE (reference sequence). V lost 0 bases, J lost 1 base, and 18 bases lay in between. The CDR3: CASSLVPPGATGTDTQYF. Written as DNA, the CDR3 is TGTGCCAGCAGCTTGGTCCCTCCGGGGGCCACCGGCACAGATACGCAGTATTTT.

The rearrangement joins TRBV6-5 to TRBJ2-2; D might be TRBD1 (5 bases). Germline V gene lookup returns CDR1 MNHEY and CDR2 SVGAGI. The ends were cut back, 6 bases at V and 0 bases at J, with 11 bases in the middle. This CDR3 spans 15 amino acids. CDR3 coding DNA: TGTGCCAGCAGCTGGACAAGCCCGAACACCGGGGAGCTGTTTTTT. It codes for CASSWTSPNTGELFF.

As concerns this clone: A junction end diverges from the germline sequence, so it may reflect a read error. The CDR3 here is CLPQAPVDENTEAFF. CDR3 coding DNA: TGCCTCCCCCAGGCCCCCGTAGATGAGAACACTGAAGCTTTCTTT. This chain links TRBV6-5 with TRBJ1-1, with D uncertain. Germline CDR1 reads MNHEY; CDR2 reads SVGAGI. This CDR3 has 15 residues.

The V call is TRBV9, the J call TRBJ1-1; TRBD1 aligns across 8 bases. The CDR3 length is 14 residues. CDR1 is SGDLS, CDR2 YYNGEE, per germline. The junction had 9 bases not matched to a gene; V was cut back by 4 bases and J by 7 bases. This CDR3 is CASSQQGENGEAFF. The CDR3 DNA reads TGTGCCAGCAGCCAACAGGGGGAAAATGGTGAAGCTTTCTTT.

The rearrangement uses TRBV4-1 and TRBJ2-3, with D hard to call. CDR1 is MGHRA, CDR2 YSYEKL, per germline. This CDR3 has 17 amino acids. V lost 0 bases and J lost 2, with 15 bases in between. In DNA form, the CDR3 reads TGCGCCAGCAGCCAAGAATTGTCACCCATCGACACAGATACGCAGTATTTT. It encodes CASSQELSPIDTDTQYF.

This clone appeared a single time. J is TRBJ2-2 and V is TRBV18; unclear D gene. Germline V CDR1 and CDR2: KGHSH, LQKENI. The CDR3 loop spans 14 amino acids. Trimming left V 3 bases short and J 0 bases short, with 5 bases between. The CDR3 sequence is CASSPSPNTGELFF. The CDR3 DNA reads TGTGCCAGCTCACCGTCACCGAACACCGGGGAGCTGTTTTTT. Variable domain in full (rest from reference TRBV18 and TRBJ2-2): NAGVMQNPRHLVRRRGQEARLRCSPMKGHSHVYWYRQLPEEGLKFMVYLQKENIIDESGMPKERFSAEFPKEGPSILRIQQVVRGDSAAYFCASSPSPNTGELFFGEGSRLTVL.

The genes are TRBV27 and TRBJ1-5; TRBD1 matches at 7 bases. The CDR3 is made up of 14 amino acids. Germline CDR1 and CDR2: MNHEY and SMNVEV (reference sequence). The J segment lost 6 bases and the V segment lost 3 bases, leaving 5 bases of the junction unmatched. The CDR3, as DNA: TGTGCCAGCAGTTTGGGACAGTCGGGTCAGCCCCAGCATTTT. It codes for CASSLGQSGQPQHF.

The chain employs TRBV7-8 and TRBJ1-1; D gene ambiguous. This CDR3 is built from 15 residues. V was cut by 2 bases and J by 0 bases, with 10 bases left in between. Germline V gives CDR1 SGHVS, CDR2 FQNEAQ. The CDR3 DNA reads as TGTGCCAGCAGCTTAATTTTTACCATGAACACTGAAGCTTTCTTT. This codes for CASSLIFTMNTEAFF.

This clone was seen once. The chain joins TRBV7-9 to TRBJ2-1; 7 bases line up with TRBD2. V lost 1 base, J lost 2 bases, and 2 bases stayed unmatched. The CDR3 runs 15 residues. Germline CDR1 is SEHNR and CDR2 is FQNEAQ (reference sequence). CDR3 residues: CASSLVAGAYNEQFF. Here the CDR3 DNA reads TGTGCCAGCAGCTTAGTCGCGGGAGCCTACAATGAGCAGTTCTTC.

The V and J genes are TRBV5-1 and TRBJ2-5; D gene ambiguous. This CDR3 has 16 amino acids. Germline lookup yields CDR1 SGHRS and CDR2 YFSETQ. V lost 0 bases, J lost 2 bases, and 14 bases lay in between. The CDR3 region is CASSLVSPRSQETQYF. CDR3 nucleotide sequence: TGCGCCAGCAGCTTGGTCTCCCCCCGGAGTCAAGAGACCCAGTACTTC.

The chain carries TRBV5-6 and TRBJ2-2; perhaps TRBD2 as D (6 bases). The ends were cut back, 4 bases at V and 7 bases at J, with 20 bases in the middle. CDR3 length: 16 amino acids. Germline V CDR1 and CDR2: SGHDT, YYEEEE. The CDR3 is CASSPLGNSGIGELFF. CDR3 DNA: TGTGCCAGCAGCCCCCTCGGTAATAGCGGAATCGGGGAGCTGTTTTTT.

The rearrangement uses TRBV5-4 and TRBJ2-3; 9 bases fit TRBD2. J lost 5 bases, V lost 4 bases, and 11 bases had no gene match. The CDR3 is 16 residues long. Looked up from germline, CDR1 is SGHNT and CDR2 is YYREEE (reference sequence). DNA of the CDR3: TGTGCCAGCAGCGCTAGCGGGAACGGCCTGAAAGATACGCAGTATTTT. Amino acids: CASSASGNGLKDTQYF.

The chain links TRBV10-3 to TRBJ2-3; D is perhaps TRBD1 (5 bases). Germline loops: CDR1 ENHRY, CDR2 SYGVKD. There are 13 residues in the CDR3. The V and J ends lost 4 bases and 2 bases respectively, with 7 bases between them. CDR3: CAISVGVTDTQYF. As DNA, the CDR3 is TGTGCCATCAGTGTAGGGGTCACAGATACGCAGTATTTT.

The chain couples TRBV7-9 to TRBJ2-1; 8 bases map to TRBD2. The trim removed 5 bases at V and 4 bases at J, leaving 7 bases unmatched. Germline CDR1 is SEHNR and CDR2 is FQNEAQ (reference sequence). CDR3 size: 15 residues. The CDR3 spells CASSLRAGEYNEQFF. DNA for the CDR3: TGTGCCAGCAGCCTCCGAGCGGGAGAGTACAATGAGCAGTTCTTC.

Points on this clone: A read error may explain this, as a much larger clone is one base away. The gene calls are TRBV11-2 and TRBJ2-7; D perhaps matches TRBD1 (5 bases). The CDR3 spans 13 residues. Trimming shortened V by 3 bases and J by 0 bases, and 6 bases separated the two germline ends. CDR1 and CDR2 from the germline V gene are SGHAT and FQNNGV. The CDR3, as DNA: TGTGCCAGCAGCTTCGACAGCTCCTACGAGCAGTACTTC. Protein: CASSFDSSYEQYF. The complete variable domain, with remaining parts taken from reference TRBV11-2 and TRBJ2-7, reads EAGVAQSPRYKIIEKRQSVAFWCNPISGHATLYWYQQILGQGPKLLIQFQNNGVVDDSQLPKDRFSAERLKGVDSTLKIQPAKLEDSAVYLCASSFDSSYEQYFGPGTRLTVT.

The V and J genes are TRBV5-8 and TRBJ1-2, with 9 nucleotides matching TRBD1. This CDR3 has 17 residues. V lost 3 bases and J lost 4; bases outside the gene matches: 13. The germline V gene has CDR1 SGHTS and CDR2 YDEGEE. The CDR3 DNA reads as TGTGCCAGCAGCTCTCGACCGGGACAGGGCCCCATCTATGGCTACACCTTC. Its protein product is CASSSRPGQGPIYGYTF. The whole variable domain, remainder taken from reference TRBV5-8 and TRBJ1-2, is EAGVTQSPTHLIKTRGQQATLRCSPISGHTSVYWYQQALGLGLQFLLWYDEGEERNRGNFPPRFSGRQFPNYSSELNVNALELEDSALYLCASSSRPGQGPIYGYTFGSGTRLTVV.

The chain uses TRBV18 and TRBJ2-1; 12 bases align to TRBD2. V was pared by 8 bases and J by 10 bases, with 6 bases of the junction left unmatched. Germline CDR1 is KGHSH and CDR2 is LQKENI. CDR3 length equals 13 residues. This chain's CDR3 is CASQGLAGREQFF. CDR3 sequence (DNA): TGTGCCAGCCAAGGACTAGCGGGACGGGAGCAGTTCTTC. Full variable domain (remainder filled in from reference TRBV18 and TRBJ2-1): NAGVMQNPRHLVRRRGQEARLRCSPMKGHSHVYWYRQLPEEGLKFMVYLQKENIIDESGMPKERFSAEFPKEGPSILRIQQVVRGDSAAYFCASQGLAGREQFFGPGTRLTVL.

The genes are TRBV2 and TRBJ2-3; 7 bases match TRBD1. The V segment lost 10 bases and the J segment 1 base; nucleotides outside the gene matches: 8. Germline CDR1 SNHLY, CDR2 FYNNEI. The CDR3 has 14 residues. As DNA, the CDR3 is TGTGCCAACTCAGACAGGGCTCGCACAGATACGCAGTATTTT. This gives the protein CANSDRARTDTQYF. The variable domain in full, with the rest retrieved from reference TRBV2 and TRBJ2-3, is EPEVTQTPSHQVTQMGQEVILRCVPISNHLYFYWYRQILGQKVEFLVSFYNNEISEKSEIFDDQFSVERPDGSNFTLKIRSTKLEDSAMYFCANSDRARTDTQYFGPGTRLTVL.